This T cell receptor (beta chain) stems from a study of early T cells in non-severe SARS-CoV-2 infection. TCRdb itself ran the 5' RACE reads through MiXCR, one entry per CDR3 protein. The repertoire holds 28,000 or so distinct CDR3 sequences, with around 4.2% as singletons. V gave up 5 bases and J gave up 1 base, with 24 bases separating them. In germline, CDR1 is MNHEY, CDR2 SVGEGT. The CDR3 sequence is 19 residues long. The table lists this clonotype with many counts. This TCR came from an adult who was a healthcare worker with PCR-confirmed SARS-CoV-2 infection or an uninfected control (not recorded which). This chain joins TRBV6-2 or TRBV6-3 and TRBJ2-4, with D possibly TRBD1 on 6 matching bases. Input material: whole blood. The chain's CDR3 is CASSPTRGTIDRAKNIQYF. The CDR3 coding sequence is TGTGCCAGCAGTCCCACTAGGGGGACAATAGACAGGGCCAAAAACATTCAGTACTTC.